The 23 T cell receptor beta chains presented below share a single source sample, sequenced in a study of cytomegalovirus exposure and HLA in healthy donors. This PCR relied on a set of 60 Vbeta primers and 13 Jbeta primers. Repertoires were generated with immunoSEQ multiplex PCR, while TCRdb's copy carries only in-frame clones and drops some. The repertoire holds fewer than 150,000 clones, with less than 90% as singletons. The specimen sequenced was PBMCs. The receptors here all came from a man aged 50-59 years in good health and CMV-seronegative.

V gene TRBV4-2 combines with J gene TRBJ2-1, with D possibly matching TRBD1 (5 bases). The CDR3 length is 14 residues. V was pared by 6 bases and J by 2 bases, with 11 bases between. The germline V gene has CDR1 LGHNA and CDR2 YNFKEQ. Here the CDR3 reads CASRSSGPYNEQFF. DNA for the CDR3: TGTGCCAGCAGGTCGTCAGGGCCCTACAATGAGCAGTTCTTC.

This rearrangement joins TRBV9 to TRBJ2-7, with a possible D match to TRBD1 (6 bases). Germline V gene data show CDR1 as SGDLS and CDR2 as YYNGEE. CDR3 length: 14 amino acids. Trimming took off 0 bases at V and 5 bases at J, with 12 bases between the two ends. CDR3 coding DNA: TGTGCCAGCAGCGTAGGTGGACAGAGCCACGAGCAGTACTTC. Translating it yields CASSVGGQSHEQYF.

The sample holds a few counts of this clone. The chain employs TRBV6-1 and TRBJ1-2; D is uncertain. The V end was cut by 0 bases, the J end by 8 bases, with 10 bases between. The CDR3 runs to 13 residues. The germline V gene has CDR1 MNHNS and CDR2 SASEGT. CDR3 bases: TGTGCCAGCAGTGAAGCGGGAGGCTGGGGCTACACCTTC. It encodes CASSEAGGWGYTF.

V is TRBV7-9 and J is TRBJ2-6, with TRBD1 matching 10 bases. The CDR3 runs 17 residues. The germline gives CDR1 SEHNR, CDR2 FQNEAQ (reference sequence). With V trimmed by 6 bases and J by 7 bases, 12 bases remained unmatched. CDR3 DNA sequence: TGTGCCAGCAGTCACCCCACCGGGACAGGGGCTGCCAACGTCCTGACTTTC. Its protein is CASSHPTGTGAANVLTF.

The chain has TRBV19 and TRBJ2-5; 9 bases align to TRBD1. The trim removed 5 bases at V and 5 bases at J, leaving 15 bases unmatched. The V gene's germline CDR1 is LNHDA and CDR2 SQIVND (reference sequence). The CDR3 has 17 amino acids. The CDR3 region is CASSAGTGSLHDETQYF. The CDR3 region has the DNA TGTGCCAGTAGTGCCGGGACAGGGTCTTTACATGACGAGACCCAGTACTTC.

This chain connects TRBV7-2 to TRBJ2-1, with 9 bases matching TRBD2. Germline V CDR1 and CDR2: SGHTA, FQGNSA. This CDR3 is built from 13 residues. The trim removed 4 bases at V and 11 bases at J, leaving 6 bases unmatched. The CDR3 region has the DNA TGTGCCAGCAGCTCCACTAGCGGGTGTCAGCAGTTCTTC. It encodes CASSSTSGCQQFF.

This chain uses TRBV25-1 with TRBJ1-6; D is unclear. V was trimmed by 0 bases and J by 9 bases, leaving 12 bases between them. CDR3 length: 15 residues. Germline-derived CDR1 and CDR2 are MGHDK and SYGVNS. The CDR3 sequence is CASSEYNILSSPLHF. CDR3 DNA: TGTGCCAGCAGTGAATATAATATTTTGAGTTCACCCCTCCACTTT.

The V gene is TRBV7-3, the J gene TRBJ2-1; the match to TRBD1 covers 9 bases. V was pared by 6 bases and J by 8 bases, with 2 bases of the junction left unmatched. This CDR3 has 12 amino acids. The germline V gene has CDR1 SGHTA and CDR2 FQGTGA. This CDR3 is CASSRQGDEQFF. CDR3 sequence (DNA): TGTGCCAGCAGTCGACAGGGGGATGAGCAGTTCTTC.

The chain combines TRBV7-2 with TRBJ2-5; tentative D call: TRBD1 (6 bases). The V end was cut by 2 bases, the J end by 5 bases, with 12 bases between. Germline assignment: CDR1 SGHTA and CDR2 FQGNSA. CDR3 length: 14 amino acids. CDR3 in amino acids: CASSLIGGLETQYF. CDR3 nucleotides: TGTGCCAGCAGCTTAATAGGGGGTTTGGAGACCCAGTACTTC.

In this sample, this clone turned up a few times. The chain carries TRBV10-3 and TRBJ2-7; D is undetermined. Trimming cost V 0 bases and J 3 bases, with 9 bases left between them. The CDR3 is 14 amino acids. CDR1 and CDR2 (germline): ENHRY, SYGVKD. The CDR3 sequence is CAISESGEVYEQYF. As DNA, the CDR3 is TGTGCCATCAGTGAGTCAGGAGAAGTCTACGAGCAGTACTTC.

This clone appeared a single time. The chain recombines TRBV2 with TRBJ2-7; D perhaps matches TRBD1 (6 bases). Trimming cost V 5 bases and J 6 bases, with 11 bases left between them. This CDR3 is 12 amino acids long. Germline V CDR1 and CDR2: SNHLY, FYNNEI. DNA for the CDR3: TGTGCCAGCAGTACAGGGCAGCGCGAGCAGTACTTC. As protein: CASSTGQREQYF.

V is TRBV7-9 and J is TRBJ2-7; the match to TRBD1 covers 7 bases. The ends lost 5 bases at V and 2 bases at J; junction bases unmatched: 9. The CDR3 is made up of 15 amino acids. Per the germline V gene, CDR1 is SEHNR and CDR2 is FQNEAQ (reference sequence). CDR3 sequence: CASSNDRVGTYEQYF. DNA of the CDR3: TGTGCCAGCAGCAACGACAGGGTGGGGACCTACGAGCAGTACTTC.

The genes are TRBV6-6 and TRBJ2-4; 8 bases are shared with TRBD1. Germline V gene data show CDR1 as MNHNY and CDR2 as SVGAGI (reference sequence). The CDR3 has 14 residues. Trimming took 6 bases from V and 6 from J; bases not matched to a gene: 7. This CDR3 reads CASSPTGVGNIQYF. The CDR3 bases are TGTGCCAGCAGCCCGACAGGGGTGGGAAACATTCAGTACTTC.

V usage is TRBV28 and J usage is TRBJ2-5; 11 positions agree with TRBD2. Germline V lookup: CDR1 MDHEN, CDR2 SYDVKM. The CDR3 totals 19 residues. J was trimmed by 1 base and V by 3 bases; bases with no gene match: 13. CDR3: CASSFGQLAGEMPQETQYF. CDR3 nucleotide sequence: TGTGCCAGCAGTTTTGGTCAACTAGCGGGGGAGATGCCCCAAGAGACCCAGTACTTC. Drawing the rest from reference TRBV28 and TRBJ2-5, the complete variable domain is DVKVTQSSRYLVKRTGEKVFLECVQDMDHENMFWYRQDPGLGLRLIYFSYDVKMKEKGDIPEGYSVSREKKERFSLILESASTNQTSMYLCASSFGQLAGEMPQETQYFGPGTRLLVL.

This clone is a singleton in its sample. The genes are TRBV6-5 and TRBJ2-5; D is unresolved. Trimming stripped 1 base from V and 5 bases from J, with 14 bases between. Per germline, CDR1 MNHEY and CDR2 SVGAGI. The CDR3 is 15 residues long. CDR3 nucleotide sequence: TGTGCCAGCAGTTACTTGTGGCAGATCAAGGAGACCCAGTACTTC. Translating gives CASSYLWQIKETQYF.

The chain links TRBV11-2 to TRBJ2-7; 8 bases are shared with TRBD2. V lost 1 base to trimming and J lost 6 bases; unmatched junction nucleotides: 11. This CDR3 region has 16 residues. Germline V gene sequence: CDR1 SGHAT, CDR2 FQNNGV. The CDR3: CASSLAGGGPLSEQYF. The CDR3 nucleotides are TGTGCCAGCAGCTTAGCAGGCGGGGGGCCATTAAGCGAGCAGTACTTC.

The gene calls are TRBV11-3 and TRBJ2-7; TRBD2 agrees at 10 bases. V lost 5 bases to trimming and J lost 6 bases; unmatched junction nucleotides: 10. This CDR3 has 15 residues. Germline CDR1 is SGHNT and CDR2 is YENEEA. The CDR3 DNA reads TGTGCCAGCAGCCGGGGGGCTAGCGGGAGAGGCGAGCAGTACTTC. This encodes CASSRGASGRGEQYF.

The count of this clone is one. This chain links TRBV7-9 with TRBJ2-1, with no clear D. V shed 0 bases and J shed 3 bases, with 9 bases lying between them. Germline values: CDR1 SEHNR, CDR2 FQNEAQ (reference sequence). CDR3 length equals 15 residues. This CDR3 reads CASSLATSSYNEQFF. The CDR3 nucleotides are TGTGCCAGCAGCTTAGCCACGTCCAGCTACAATGAGCAGTTCTTC.

The chain combines TRBV7-2 with TRBJ2-7; possibly TRBD1 for D (6 bases). V dropped 5 bases and J dropped 7 bases, with 12 bases sitting between them. The CDR3 consists of 12 residues. Germline CDR1 reads SGHTA; CDR2 reads FQGNSA. The CDR3 DNA reads TGTGCCAGCAGCCCCGACAGGAGGGAGCAGTACTTC. It yields the protein CASSPDRREQYF.

This clone has a handful of counts. The chain couples TRBV9 to TRBJ1-1, with no clear D. Trimming took off 0 bases at V and 1 base at J, with 7 bases between the two ends. The CDR3 sequence is 14 residues long. CDR1 SGDLS and CDR2 YYNGEE come from the germline V gene. The CDR3 sequence: CASSVEPGNTEAFF. The CDR3 DNA is TGTGCCAGCAGCGTAGAGCCGGGGAACACTGAAGCTTTCTTT.

Only a few counts were recorded for this clone. This chain connects TRBV10-3 to TRBJ2-6, with TRBD2 as a possible D gene (5 bases). V shed 7 bases and J shed 2 bases, with 12 bases lying between them. Germline V gives CDR1 ENHRY, CDR2 SYGVKD. The CDR3 length is 15 residues. CDR3 sequence reads: CAITGSEPGANVLTF. CDR3 DNA sequence: TGTGCCATCACGGGGTCAGAACCTGGGGCCAACGTCCTGACTTTC.

The CDR3 spells CSILQGSASGYNEQFF. The CDR3 DNA follows: TGCAGCATCCTCCAGGGCTCAGCTTCTGGCTACAATGAGCAGTTCTTC. J is TRBJ2-1 and V is TRBV29-1; TRBD1 might be the D (5 bases). Per germline, CDR1 SQVTM and CDR2 ANQGSEA. V was trimmed by 8 bases and J by 3 bases, leaving 23 bases between them. This CDR3 has 16 amino acids.

The gene calls are TRBV28 and TRBJ2-3; weak D call: TRBD1 (7 bases). The CDR3 contains 16 residues. Trimming shortened V by 2 bases and J by 2 bases, and 14 bases separated the two germline ends. Per the germline V gene, CDR1 is MDHEN and CDR2 is SYDVKM. The DNA for the CDR3 is TGTGCCAGCAGTTTACCCCCAGGGGGACTCACAGATACGCAGTATTTT. Translated, it gives CASSLPPGGLTDTQYF.